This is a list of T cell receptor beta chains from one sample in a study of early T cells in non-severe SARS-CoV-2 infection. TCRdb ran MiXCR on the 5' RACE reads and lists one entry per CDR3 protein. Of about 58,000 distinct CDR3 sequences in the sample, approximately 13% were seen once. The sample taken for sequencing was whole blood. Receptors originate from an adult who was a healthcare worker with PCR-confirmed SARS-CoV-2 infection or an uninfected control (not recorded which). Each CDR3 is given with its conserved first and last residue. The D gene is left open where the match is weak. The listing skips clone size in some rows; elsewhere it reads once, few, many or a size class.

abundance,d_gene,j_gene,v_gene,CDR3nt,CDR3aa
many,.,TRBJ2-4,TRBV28,TGTGCCAGCAGTTTAAATCTCCTAGGGAACATTCAGTACTTC,CASSLNLLGNIQYF
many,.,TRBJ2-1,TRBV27,TGTGCCAGCAGTTTATCGCCGGGACTCCTATACAATGAGCAGTTCTTC,CASSLSPGLLYNEQFF
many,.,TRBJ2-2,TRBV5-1,TGCGCCAGCAGCTTGCCGGGGTCAAACACCGGGGAGCTGTTTTTT,CASSLPGSNTGELFF
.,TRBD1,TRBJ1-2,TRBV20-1,TGCAGTGCTAGCCCTGGGACAGGGACTGGCTACACCTTC,CSASPGTGTGYTF
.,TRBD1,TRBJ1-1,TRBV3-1,TGTGTCAGCAGCCCCAGGGGGCACGGAGCTTTCTTT,CVSSPRGHGAFF
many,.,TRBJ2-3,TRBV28,TGTGCCAGCAGTTTCGAGAGTTCCAGCGCAGATACGCAGTATTTT,CASSFESSSADTQYF
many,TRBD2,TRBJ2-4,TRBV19,TGTGCCAGTAGTACCCGGGACACTAGCGGGAGGGGAGCCAAAAACATTCAGTACTTC,CASSTRDTSGRGAKNIQYF
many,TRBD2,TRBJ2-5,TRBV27,TGTGCCAGCAGTTTGACGGGACTAGCGGCGACAGTGGCCCAGTACTTC,CASSLTGLAATVAQYF
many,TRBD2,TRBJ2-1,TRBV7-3,TGTGCCAGCAGCGCCCAACCGCCGGGACTAGCGGGAAGCAATGAGCAGTTCTTC,CASSAQPPGLAGSNEQFF
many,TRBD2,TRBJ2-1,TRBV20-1,TGCAGTGCTAGAGTTAGCGGGAGACGGAGTGAGCAGTTCTTC,CSARVSGRRSEQFF
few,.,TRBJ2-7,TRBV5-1,TGCGCCAGCAGCTCACAGGGAGACTCCTACGAGCAGTACTTC,CASSSQGDSYEQYF
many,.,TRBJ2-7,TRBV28,TGTGCCAGCAAGACGGCTAGCCCCTACGAGCAGTACTTC,CASKTASPYEQYF
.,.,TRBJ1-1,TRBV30,TGTGCCTGGATCCAGGGAGAAAGGACTGAAGCTTTCTTT,CAWIQGERTEAFF
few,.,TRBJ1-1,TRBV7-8,TGTGCCAGCAGCTTGCGGATGGGGGGGAGCACTGAAGCTTTCTTT,CASSLRMGGSTEAFF
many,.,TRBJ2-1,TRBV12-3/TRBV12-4,TGTGCCAGTGAGCAGGACTCCTACAATGAGCAGTTCTTC,CASEQDSYNEQFF
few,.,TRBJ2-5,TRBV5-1,TGCGCCAGCAGTTTCCTCGGACAGCCCCAAGAGACCCAGTACTTC,CASSFLGQPQETQYF
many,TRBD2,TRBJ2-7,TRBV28,TGTGCCAGCAGTCCAATGACTAGCAGTGGACTCTACGAGCAGTACTTC,CASSPMTSSGLYEQYF
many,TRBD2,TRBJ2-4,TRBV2,TGTGCCAGCAGTCCGGGACTAGCGGAGTCGGGAGCCAAAAACATTCAGTACTTC,CASSPGLAESGAKNIQYF
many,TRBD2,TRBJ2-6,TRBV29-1,TGCAGCGTTGAAGCGGGAGGTACCGGGGCCAACGTCCTGACTTTC,CSVEAGGTGANVLTF
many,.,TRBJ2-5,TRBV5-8,TGTGCCAGCAGCGGGGGACGGGGGGAGACCCAGTACTTC,CASSGGRGETQYF
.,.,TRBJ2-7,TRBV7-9,TGTGCCAGCAGCTTAGAGGGGACTGGCTACGAGCAGTACTTC,CASSLEGTGYEQYF
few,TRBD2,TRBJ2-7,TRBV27,TGTGCCAGCAGTTCCGGACTAGGGTCCTACGAGCAGTACTTC,CASSSGLGSYEQYF
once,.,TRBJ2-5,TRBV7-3,TGTGCCAGCAGCTCACAGGGTGTAGGCCAAGAGACCCAGTACTTC,CASSSQGVGQETQYF
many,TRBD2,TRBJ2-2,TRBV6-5,TGTGCAGCATGGGGAGTGGGGACTAGCGGCAACACCGGGGAGCTGTTTTTT,CAAWGVGTSGNTGELFF
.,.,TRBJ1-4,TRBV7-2,TGTGCCAGCAGCCAGAGTCGGGAAAAACTGTTTTTT,CASSQSREKLFF
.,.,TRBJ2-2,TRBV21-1,TGTGCCAGCAGCAAGTCCCCTCGGGCAAAACGGGGCAGGGAGCTGTTTTTT,CASSKSPRAKRGRELFF
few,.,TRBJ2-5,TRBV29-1,TGCAGCGTTGAAGGCGGGGACTACCAAGAGACCCAGTACTTC,CSVEGGDYQETQYF
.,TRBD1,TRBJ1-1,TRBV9,TGTGCCAGCAGCTCACAGGGGTGGAACACTGAAGCTTTCTTT,CASSSQGWNTEAFF
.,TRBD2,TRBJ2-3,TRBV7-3,TGTGCCAGCAGCCGAACGGGGGGGCTCTTGGCAGATACGCAGTATTTT,CASSRTGGLLADTQYF
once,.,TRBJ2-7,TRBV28,TGTGCCAGCAGCCTAGGCTATTGGGAGCCCTACGAGCAGTACTTC,CASSLGYWEPYEQYF
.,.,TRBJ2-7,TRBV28,TGTGCCAGCAGCCCACATGGAGCGGTGTACAGGGAGCAGTACTTC,CASSPHGAVYREQYF
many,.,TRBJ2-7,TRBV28,TGTGCCAGCAGTTTAGCAGCGAATTCCTACGAGCAGTACTTC,CASSLAANSYEQYF
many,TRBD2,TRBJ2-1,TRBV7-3,TGTGCCAGCAGCCCTGGGACTAGCGGGAGAAGTGAGCAGTTCTTC,CASSPGTSGRSEQFF
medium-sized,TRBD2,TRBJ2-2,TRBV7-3,TGTGCCAGCAGCTCCCGACTAGCGGTAAACACCGGGGAGCTGTTTTTT,CASSSRLAVNTGELFF
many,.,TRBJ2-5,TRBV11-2,TGTGCCAGCAGCAAGGGAAGGGGGAAGTACCAAGAGACCCAGTACTTC,CASSKGRGKYQETQYF
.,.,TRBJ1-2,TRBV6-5,TGTGCCAGCAGTTCCCCAGGAAGATATGGCTACACCTTC,CASSSPGRYGYTF
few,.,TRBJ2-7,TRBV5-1,TGCGCCAGCAGCTTCACCGGGACTTCCTACGAGCAGTACTTC,CASSFTGTSYEQYF
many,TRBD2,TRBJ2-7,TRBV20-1,TGCAGTGCTAGAGTGAGCGGGAGTTATGAGCAGTACTTC,CSARVSGSYEQYF
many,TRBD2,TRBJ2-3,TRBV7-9,TGTGCCAGCAGCTTAGGTTCAGCTCGGACTAGGACGGGAGATACGCAGTATTTT,CASSLGSARTRTGDTQYF
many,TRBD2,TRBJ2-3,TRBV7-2,TGTGCCAGCAGCTTAGGGACTAGCGGGACAGATACGCAGTATTTT,CASSLGTSGTDTQYF
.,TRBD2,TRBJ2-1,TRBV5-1,TGCGCCAGCAGCCGCGGGACTAGCGGTCGTGCCAATGAGCAGTTCTTC,CASSRGTSGRANEQFF
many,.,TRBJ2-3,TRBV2,TGTGCCAGCAGTGGCAGGGGAGGGGGCACAGATACGCAGTATTTT,CASSGRGGGTDTQYF
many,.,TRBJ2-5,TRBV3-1,TGTGCCAGCAGCCACCTGGACGGGCGAGAGACCCAGTACTTC,CASSHLDGRETQYF
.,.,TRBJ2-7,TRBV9,TGTGCCAGCAGCGTAGCCCCCGGTGGCTACGAGCAGTACTTC,CASSVAPGGYEQYF
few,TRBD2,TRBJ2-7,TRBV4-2,TGTGCCAGCAGCCCCCAGCGGGATTCCTACGAGCAGTACTTC,CASSPQRDSYEQYF
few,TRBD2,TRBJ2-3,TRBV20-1,TGCAGTGCTAAAGGGCTAGCGGGAACAGATACGCAGTATTTT,CSAKGLAGTDTQYF
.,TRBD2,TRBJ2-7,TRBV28,TGTGCCACCCTTCTGGGAGGGAACTACGAGCAGTACTTC,CATLLGGNYEQYF
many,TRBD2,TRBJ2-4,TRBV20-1,TGCAGAGCGGGACTAGCGGGGAACATTCAGTACTTC,CRAGLAGNIQYF
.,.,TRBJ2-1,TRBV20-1,TGCAGTGCTAGAGGACGTAGTACCTACAATGAGCAGTTCTTC,CSARGRSTYNEQFF
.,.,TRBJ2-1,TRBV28,TGTGCCAGCAGTTTTGGGGGGTTGGAGCAGTTCTTC,CASSFGGLEQFF
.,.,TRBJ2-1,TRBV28,TGTGCCAGCAGTTTGGTACCGATCGGACAGAATGAGCAGTTCTTC,CASSLVPIGQNEQFF
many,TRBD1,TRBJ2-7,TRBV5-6,TGTGCCAGCAGCTTAGGGACAGCAACCTACGAGCAGTACTTC,CASSLGTATYEQYF
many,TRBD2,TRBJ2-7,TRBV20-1,TGCAGTGCTGGACCGGGACTAGCGGGAGGCGAAACCTACGAGCAGTACTTC,CSAGPGLAGGETYEQYF